This T cell receptor beta chain was captured in a study of T cells expressing NK-cell markers. Looking at the study overall: Seropositivity for HCMV was found in most of the eight sequenced donors, with one seronegative.

Turning to this clonotype: The antigen is undetermined.

With the 5' RACE reads reprocessed, TCRdb shows one record per CDR3 protein and no DNA. The sample's table shows about 440,000 distinct CDR3 sequences. Regarding the study as a whole: Clones of NKG2C+ T cells that had expanded were of unclear HCMV specificity.

Germline CDR1 reads LNHDA; CDR2 reads SQIVND (reference sequence). This CDR3 spans 16 amino acids. The chain carries TRBV19 and TRBJ2-3; TCRdb's D call, TRBD1, is unchecked because there is no DNA. The sequenced material came from blood T cells: a sorted CD56 or NKG2C T cell subset, CD4+ or CD8+ T cells, or bulk PBMC T cells (not recorded which). The TCR sequence derives from a woman between 18 and 70 years old in good health. This CDR3 is CASSSTDRGDSDTQYF. Drawing the rest from reference TRBV19 and TRBJ2-3, the complete variable domain is DGGITQSPKYLFRKEGQNVTLSCEQNLNHDAMYWYRQDPGQGLRLIYYSQIVNDFQKGDIAEGYSVSREKKESFPLTVTSAQKNPTAFYLCASSSTDRGDSDTQYFGPGTRLTVL.